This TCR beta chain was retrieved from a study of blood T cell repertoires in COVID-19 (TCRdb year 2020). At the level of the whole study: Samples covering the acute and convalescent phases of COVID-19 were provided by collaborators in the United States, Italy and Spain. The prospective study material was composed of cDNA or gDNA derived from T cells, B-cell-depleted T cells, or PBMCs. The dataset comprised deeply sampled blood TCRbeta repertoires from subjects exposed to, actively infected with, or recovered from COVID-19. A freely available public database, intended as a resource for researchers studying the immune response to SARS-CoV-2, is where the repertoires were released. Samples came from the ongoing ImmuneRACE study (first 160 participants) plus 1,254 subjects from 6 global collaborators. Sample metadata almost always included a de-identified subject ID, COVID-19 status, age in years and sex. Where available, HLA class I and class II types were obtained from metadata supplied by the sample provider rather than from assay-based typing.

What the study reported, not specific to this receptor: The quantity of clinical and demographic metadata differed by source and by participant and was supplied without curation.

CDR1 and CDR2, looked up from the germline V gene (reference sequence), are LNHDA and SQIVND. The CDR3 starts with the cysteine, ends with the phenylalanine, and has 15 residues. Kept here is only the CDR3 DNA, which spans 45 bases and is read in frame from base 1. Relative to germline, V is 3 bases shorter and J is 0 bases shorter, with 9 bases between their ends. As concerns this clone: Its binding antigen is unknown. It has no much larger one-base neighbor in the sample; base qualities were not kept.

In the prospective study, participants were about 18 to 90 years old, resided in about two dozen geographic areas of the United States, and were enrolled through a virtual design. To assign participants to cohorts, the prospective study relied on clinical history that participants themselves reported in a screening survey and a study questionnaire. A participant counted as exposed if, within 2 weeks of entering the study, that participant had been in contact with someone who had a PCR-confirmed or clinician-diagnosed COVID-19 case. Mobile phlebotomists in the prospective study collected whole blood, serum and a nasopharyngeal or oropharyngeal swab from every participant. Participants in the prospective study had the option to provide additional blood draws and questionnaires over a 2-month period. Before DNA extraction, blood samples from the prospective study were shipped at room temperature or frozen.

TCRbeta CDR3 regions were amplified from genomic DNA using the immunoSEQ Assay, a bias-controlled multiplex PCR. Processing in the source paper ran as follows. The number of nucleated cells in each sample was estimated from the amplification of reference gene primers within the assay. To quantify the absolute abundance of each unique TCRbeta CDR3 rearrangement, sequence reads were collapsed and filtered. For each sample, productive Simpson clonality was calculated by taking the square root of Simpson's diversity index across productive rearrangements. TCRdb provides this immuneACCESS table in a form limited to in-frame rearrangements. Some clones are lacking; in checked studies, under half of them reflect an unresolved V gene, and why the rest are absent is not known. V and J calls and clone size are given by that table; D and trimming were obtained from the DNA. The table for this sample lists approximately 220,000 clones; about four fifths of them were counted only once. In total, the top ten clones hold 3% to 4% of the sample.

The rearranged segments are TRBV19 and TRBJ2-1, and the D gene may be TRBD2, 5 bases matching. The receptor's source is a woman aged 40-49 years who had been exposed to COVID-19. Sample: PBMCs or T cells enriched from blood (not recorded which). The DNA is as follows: TGTGCCAGTAGTATTGAGGGAATCTCCTACAATGAGCAGTTCTTC. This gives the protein CASSIEGISYNEQFF.